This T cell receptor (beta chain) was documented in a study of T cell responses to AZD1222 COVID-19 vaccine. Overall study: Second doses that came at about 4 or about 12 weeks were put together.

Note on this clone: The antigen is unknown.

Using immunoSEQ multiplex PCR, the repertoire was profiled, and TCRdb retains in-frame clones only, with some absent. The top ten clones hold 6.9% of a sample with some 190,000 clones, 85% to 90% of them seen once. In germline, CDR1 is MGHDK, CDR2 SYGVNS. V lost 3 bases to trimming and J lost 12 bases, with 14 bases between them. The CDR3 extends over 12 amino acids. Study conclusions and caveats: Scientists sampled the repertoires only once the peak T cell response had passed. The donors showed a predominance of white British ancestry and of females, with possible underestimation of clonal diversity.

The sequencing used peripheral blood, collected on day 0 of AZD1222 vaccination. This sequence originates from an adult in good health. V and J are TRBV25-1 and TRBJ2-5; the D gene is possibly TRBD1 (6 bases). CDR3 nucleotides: TGTGCCAGCAGTGAGAGTACAGGGCCAAAGTACTTC. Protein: CASSESTGPKYF.